This T cell receptor (beta chain) originates from a study of T cell responses to AZD1222 COVID-19 vaccine. This clone was counted once. No antigen is known for it. Here immunoSEQ multiplex PCR was the method, and the copy in TCRdb shows in-frame clones only, minus some. The repertoire consists of about 100,000 clones, with roughly 90% occurring once and the leading ten covering 8% to 10%. Per germline, CDR1 KGHSH and CDR2 LQKENI. Trimming removed 1 base from V and 5 bases from J, with 11 bases in between. CDR3 length: 15 amino acids. Broader study findings: Of spike-specific TCRs, nearly half reportedly target regions left unmutated in variants. No repertoire was sampled before or during the peak T cell response, only after it. Clonal diversity may have been underestimated, and the donors were mostly white British, with more females than males. Spike-specific TCR breadth and depth both grew after two AZD1222 doses.

The gene calls are TRBV18 and TRBJ1-4; possible D gene TRBD1, 6 bases. The sequences come from peripheral blood, collected 28 days after the second AZD1222 dose. The sequence was collected from an adult who received the AZD1222 COVID-19 vaccine. The CDR3 sequence is CASSPRGGPNEKLFF. The CDR3 DNA sequence: TGTGCCAGCTCACCACGAGGGGGGCCCAATGAAAAACTGTTTTTT.